This T cell receptor (beta chain) is drawn from a study of regulatory T cells in long-lasting Graves disease. Study outcomes and limitations: Less diverse TCR repertoires were seen in persistent Graves' patients than in newly diagnosed ones.

In building TCR beta libraries, iRepertoire HTBI primers were used together with Arm-PCR of CDR3 regions. One entry per CDR3 protein results from TCRdb running MiXCR on the multiplex PCR reads. Of under 400,000 distinct CDR3 sequences detected, over 15% appear once; the ten largest clones hold 30%. Indicated time point: newly diagnosed GD, antithyroid drugs for less than 3 months. The TCR library was made from RNA that had been extracted from PBMCs in TRIzol. Trimming cost V 4 bases and J 4 bases, with 9 bases left between them. The CDR3 runs 13 residues. Germline loops: CDR1 SGHTA, CDR2 FQGTGA. In its sample, this clonotype was seen many times. Antigen specificity is unknown. The same sample was also used in a study of T cells in Graves' hyperthyroidism and ophthalmopathy. That report adds: Carried out on the TCR CDR3, a first-round RT-PCR used the HTBI primer set. Also found in blood were most expanded thyroid clonotypes above 0.001. A model built on 13 V-J features separated ophthalmopathy from stable hyperthyroidism.

Sequencing used peripheral blood mononuclear cells (PBMCs), obtained at new diagnosis, from a patient treated with antithyroid drugs. This TCR came from a man aged 40-49 years with Graves disease. The chain recombines TRBV7-3 with TRBJ2-3; a weak D match, TRBD2 (6 bases). The DNA for the CDR3 is TGTGCCAGCAGCTCCGGGGGTCCAGATACGCAGTATTTT. Residues: CASSSGGPDTQYF.